The 8 T cell receptor beta chains below come from one sample, sequenced in a study of breast tumors, draining lymph nodes, adjacent tissues. MiXCR was run by TCRdb on the multiplex PCR reads, yielding one entry per CDR3 protein. The sample holds approximately 14,000 distinct CDR3 sequences, about three fifths seen once. Sequenced sample: tumor-adjacent breast tissue. The source of these receptors is a female donor with breast cancer. Some clones in this sample may be carry-over from other donors' samples.

The chain carries TRBV7-9 and TRBJ2-1; D call uncertain. The V end was cut by 8 bases, the J end by 0 bases, with 11 bases between. The germline V gene has CDR1 SEHNR and CDR2 FQNEAQ (reference sequence). This CDR3 comprises 14 residues. In DNA form, the CDR3 reads TGTGCCAGCGTGCCCGTGAGCTCCTACAATGAGCAGTTCTTC. Translating it yields CASVPVSSYNEQFF.

In nucleotides, the CDR3 is TGCGCCAGCAGCACTCAGGGGAAAGAGACCCAGTACTTC. Its protein product is CASSTQGKETQYF. J is TRBJ2-5 and V is TRBV5-1, with a weak D call TRBD1 (6 bases). The germline V gene has CDR1 SGHRS and CDR2 YFSETQ. Trimming cost V 4 bases and J 3 bases, with 10 bases left between them. The CDR3 extends over 13 amino acids.

This chain uses TRBV15 with TRBJ2-1, with D perhaps TRBD2 (5 bases). CDR1 and CDR2 from the germline V gene are LNHNV and YYDKDF (reference sequence). The CDR3 runs 17 residues. Trimming cost V 4 bases and J 6 bases, with 22 bases left between them. This chain's CDR3 is CATSKPLGSESSNEQFF. CDR3 sequence (DNA): TGTGCCACCAGCAAGCCCCTAGGGAGCGAATCGTCCAATGAGCAGTTCTTC.

V gene TRBV20-1 combines with J gene TRBJ1-6; D is undetermined. The germline V gene has CDR1 DFQATT and CDR2 SNEGSKA (reference sequence). CDR3 length equals 14 residues. The V and J ends lost 1 base and 7 bases respectively, with 11 bases between them. CDR3 bases: TGCAGTGCTAGAGCGCAGACCGGGAATTCACCCCTCCACTTT. This gives the protein CSARAQTGNSPLHF.

V usage is TRBV20-1 and J usage is TRBJ2-1; 10 bases are shared with TRBD2. Germline V CDR1 and CDR2: DFQATT, SNEGSKA (reference sequence). The CDR3 runs to 15 residues. V shed 4 bases, J shed 8 bases, and the junction held 11 bases outside the gene matches. As DNA, the CDR3 is TGCAGTGCTACGAGCCCTAGCGGGAGTGGGGATGAGCAGTTCTTC. Its translation: CSATSPSGSGDEQFF.

The chain joins TRBV12-5 to TRBJ2-3, with 11 bases lining up with TRBD1. J was trimmed by 7 bases and V by 5 bases; bases with no gene match: 5. The CDR3 has 14 residues. Germline CDR1 reads LGHNT; CDR2 reads FRNRAP. CDR3 coding DNA: TGTGCTAGTGGTGCGGGACAGGGGGTGTATACGCAGTATTTT. Translation: CASGAGQGVYTQYF. Filled out from reference TRBV12-5 and TRBJ2-3, the complete variable domain reads DARVTQTPRHKVTEMGQEVTMRCQPILGHNTVFWYRQTMMQGLELLAYFRNRAPLDDSGMPKDRFSAEMPDATLATLKIQPSEPRDSAVYFCASGAGQGVYTQYFGPGTRLTVL.

By share, this clonotype ranks as medium-sized. The chain links TRBV20-1 to TRBJ2-3; TRBD2 matches at 16 bases. Germline V CDR1 and CDR2: DFQATT, SNEGSKA (reference sequence). CDR3 length: 17 residues. J was trimmed by 2 bases and V by 6 bases; bases with no gene match: 8. CDR3 protein: CSAAGTSGGGYTDTQYF. The CDR3 DNA sequence: TGCAGTGCAGCGGGGACTAGCGGGGGGGGTTACACAGATACGCAGTATTTT.

The chain joins TRBV20-1 to TRBJ1-2; D call uncertain. The CDR3 totals 11 residues. The germline V gene encodes CDR1 DFQATT and CDR2 SNEGSKA (reference sequence). V was trimmed by 3 bases and J by 6 bases, leaving 8 bases between them. DNA for the CDR3: TGCAGTGCTAGGCACAGCAATGGCTACACCTTC. It is translated as CSARHSNGYTF.